The 5 T cell receptor beta chains given below trace back to one sample, sequenced in a study of human T cells and chemical hapten exposure listed by TCRdb under 2021. Library preparation used RACE. Sequencing took place on a NextSeq 500. Clones were called with MiXCR by TCRdb after fastp trimmed the public reads at Q25, and only in-frame beta chains were retained. Rows are unified per CDR3 protein, each entry keeping the most common DNA and genes. This sample gives roughly 100,000 distinct CDR3 sequences in total; less than 40% of them show up just once. The ten largest clones add up to 2.5% to 3% of the sample. Sample time point, as interpreted from the label and publication: patch test 3, about 24 weeks after DPC sensitization. Taken with the paper, the label for treatment or condition translates to: therapeutic diphenylcyclopropenone sensitization with weekly scalp DPC. Specimen: whole blood, collected in connection with sensitization to the hapten diphenylcyclopropenone (DPC). These receptors came from a man in his forties or fifties with alopecia areata. Some clones in this sample may be carry-over from other donors' samples.

The rearrangement uses TRBV5-6 and TRBJ1-1, with D possibly TRBD1 on 5 matching bases. The ends were cut back, 0 bases at V and 2 bases at J, with 20 bases in the middle. Germline V gene sequence: CDR1 SGHDT, CDR2 YYEEEE. This CDR3 spans 18 amino acids. CDR3 in amino acids: CASSLGPRRGSANTEAFF. The CDR3 region has the DNA TGTGCCAGCAGCTTGGGACCTAGGCGGGGGAGTGCAAACACTGAAGCTTTCTTT.

This sequence joins TRBV20-1 and TRBJ2-3, with 10 bases aligning to TRBD2. Trimming at V came to 6 bases and at J to 3 bases, leaving 12 bases not matched to a gene. The CDR3 has 16 amino acids. Germline V gene lookup returns CDR1 DFQATT and CDR2 SNEGSKA (reference sequence). The CDR3 DNA sequence: TGCAGTGCCAGTGGGAGGGCTAGCGGGAGTACAGATACGCAGTATTTT. It translates to CSASGRASGSTDTQYF.

This clonotype has at least ten counts. The J gene is TRBJ2-7, the V gene TRBV7-9, with 8 bases aligning to TRBD2. With V trimmed by 4 bases and J by 0 bases, 2 bases remained unmatched. The CDR3 extends over 14 amino acids. CDR1 is SEHNR, CDR2 FQNEAQ, per germline (reference sequence). The CDR3 is CASSSGGSSYEQYV. The CDR3 DNA follows: TGTGCCAGCAGCTCGGGGGGGAGCTCCTACGAGCAGTACGTC.

This chain connects TRBV5-1 to TRBJ2-3; D gene uncertain. In germline, CDR1 is SGHRS, CDR2 YFSETQ. The CDR3 has 14 amino acids. The V and J ends lost 0 bases and 2 bases respectively, with 7 bases between them. The CDR3 reads CASSLVTDTDTQYF. The DNA of the CDR3 is TGCGCCAGCAGCTTGGTTACAGACACAGATACGCAGTATTTT.

The J gene is TRBJ2-7, the V gene TRBV7-2, with D unresolved. V lost 1 base to trimming and J lost 6 bases, with 10 bases between them. The germline CDR1 and CDR2 sequences are SGHTA and FQGNSA. There are 13 residues in the CDR3. The CDR3 sequence is CASSLGYQREQYF. The CDR3 DNA sequence: TGTGCCAGCAGCTTAGGGTACCAGCGCGAGCAGTACTTC.